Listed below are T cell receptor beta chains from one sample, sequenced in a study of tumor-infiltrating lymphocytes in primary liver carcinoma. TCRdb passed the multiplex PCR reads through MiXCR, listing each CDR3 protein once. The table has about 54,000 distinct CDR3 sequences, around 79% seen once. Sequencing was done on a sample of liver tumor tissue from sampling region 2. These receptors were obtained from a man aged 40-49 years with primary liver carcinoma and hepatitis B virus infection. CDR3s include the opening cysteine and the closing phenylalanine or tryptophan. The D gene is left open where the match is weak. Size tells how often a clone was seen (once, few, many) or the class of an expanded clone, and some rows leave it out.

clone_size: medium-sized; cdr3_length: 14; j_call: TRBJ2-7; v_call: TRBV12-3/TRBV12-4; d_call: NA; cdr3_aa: CASSPPAVPYEQYF; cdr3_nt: TGTGCCAGCAGTCCCCCAGCGGTGCCCTACGAGCAGTACTTC
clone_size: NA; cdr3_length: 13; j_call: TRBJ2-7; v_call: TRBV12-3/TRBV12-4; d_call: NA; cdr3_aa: CASTRREYCKQYF; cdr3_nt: TGTGCTAGCACCCGACGGGAATACTGCAAGCAGTACTTC
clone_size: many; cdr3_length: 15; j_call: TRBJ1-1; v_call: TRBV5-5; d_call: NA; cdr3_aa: CASSLRGAGNTEAFF; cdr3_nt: TGTGCCAGCAGCTTGCGGGGCGCGGGGAACACTGAAGCTTTCTTT
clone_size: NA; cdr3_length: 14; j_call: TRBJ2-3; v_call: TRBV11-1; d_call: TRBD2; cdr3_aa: CASPGGAGIDTQYF; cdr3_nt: TGTGCCAGCCCGGGGGGAGCTGGCATAGATACGCAGTATTTT
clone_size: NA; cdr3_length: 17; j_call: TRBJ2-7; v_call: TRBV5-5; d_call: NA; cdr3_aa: CASNFRVGGQISYEQYF; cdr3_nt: TGTGCCAGCAACTTCAGGGTCGGGGGACAGATCTCCTACGAGCAGTACTTC
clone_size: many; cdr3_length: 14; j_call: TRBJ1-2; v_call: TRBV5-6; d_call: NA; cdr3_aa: CASSLAERRSGYTF; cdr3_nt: TGTGCCAGCAGCTTGGCCGAGAGGAGGAGTGGCTACACCTTC
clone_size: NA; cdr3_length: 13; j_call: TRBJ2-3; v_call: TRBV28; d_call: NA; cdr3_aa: CASSPAGTDTQYF; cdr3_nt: TGTGCCAGCAGCCCGGCGGGGACAGATACGCAGTATTTT
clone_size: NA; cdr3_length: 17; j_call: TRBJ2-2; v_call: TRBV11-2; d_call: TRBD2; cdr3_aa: CASSPLAGESRAGELLF; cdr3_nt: TGTGCCAGCAGCCCGTTAGCGGGAGAGTCGAGGGCCGGGGAGCTACTTTTT
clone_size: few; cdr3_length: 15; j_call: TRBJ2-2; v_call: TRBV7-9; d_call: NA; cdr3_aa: CASSPPHNSSGELFF; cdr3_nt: TGTGCCAGCAGCCCTCCACACAACAGTTCCGGGGAGCTGTTTTTT
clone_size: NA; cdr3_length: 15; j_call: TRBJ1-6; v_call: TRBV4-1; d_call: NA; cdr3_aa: CASRQVRGLNSPLHF; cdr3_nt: TGCGCCAGCAGGCAAGTTCGGGGGCTGAATTCACCCCTCCACTTT
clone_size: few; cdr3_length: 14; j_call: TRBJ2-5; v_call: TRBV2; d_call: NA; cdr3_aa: CASSEGGGPETQYF; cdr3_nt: TGTGCCAGCAGTGAAGGTGGGGGGCCGGAGACCCAGTACTTC
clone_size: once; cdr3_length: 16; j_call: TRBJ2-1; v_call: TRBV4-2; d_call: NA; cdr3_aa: CASSQVGPRAYNKQFF; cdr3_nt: TGTGCCAGCAGCCAAGTGGGCCCGAGGGCCTACAATAAGCAGTTCTTC
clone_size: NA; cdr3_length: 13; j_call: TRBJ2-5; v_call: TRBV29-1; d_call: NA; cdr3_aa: CSVEGLNKRTQYF; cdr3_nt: TGTAGCGTTGAGGGACTTAACAAAAGGACCCAGTACTTC
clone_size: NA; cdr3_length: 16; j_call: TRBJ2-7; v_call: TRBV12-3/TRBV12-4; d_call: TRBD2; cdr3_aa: CASSLSAGGAPYEQYF; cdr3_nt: TGTGCGAGCAGTTTATCAGCGGGAGGGGCTCCCTACGAGCAGTACTTC
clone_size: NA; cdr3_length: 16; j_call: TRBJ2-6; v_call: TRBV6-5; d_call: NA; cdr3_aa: CASSYLGTSGANVPTF; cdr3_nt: TGTGCCAGCAGTTACTTAGGCACCTCTGGGGCTAACGTCCCGACTTTC
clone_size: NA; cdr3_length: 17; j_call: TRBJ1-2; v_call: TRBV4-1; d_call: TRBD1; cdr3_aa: CPSSQDFVRDRSLSYTF; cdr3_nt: TGCCCCAGCAGCCAAGATTTTGTTCGGGACAGGTCCCTTAGCTACACCTTC
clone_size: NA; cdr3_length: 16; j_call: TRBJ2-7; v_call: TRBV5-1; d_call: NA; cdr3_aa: CASSLGAGLGSYEQYF; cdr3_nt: TGCGCCAGCAGCTTGGGGGCGGGATTAGGATCCTACGAGCAGTACTTC
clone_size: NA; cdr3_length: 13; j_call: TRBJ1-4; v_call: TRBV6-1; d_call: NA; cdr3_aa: CTSRKRKREKLFF; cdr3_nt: TGTACCAGCAGGAAGCGGAAGAGGGAAAAACTGTTTTTT
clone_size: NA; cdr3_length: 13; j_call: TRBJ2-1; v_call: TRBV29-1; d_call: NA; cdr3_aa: CIIEGTVGNEQFF; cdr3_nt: TGCATCATTGAGGGCACCGTGGGCAATGAGCAGTTCTTC
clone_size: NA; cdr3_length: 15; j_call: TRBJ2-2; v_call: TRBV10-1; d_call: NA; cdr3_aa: CASSVPSQYTGELFF; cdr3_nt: TGCGCCAGCAGTGTGCCATCGCAGTACACCGGGGAGCTGTTTTTT
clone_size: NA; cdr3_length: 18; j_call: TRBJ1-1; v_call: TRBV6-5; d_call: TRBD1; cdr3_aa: CASNYGRQGVLMNSEAFF; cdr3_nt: TGTGCCAGCAATTACGGACGGCAGGGGGTACTCATGAACAGTGAAGCTTTCTTT
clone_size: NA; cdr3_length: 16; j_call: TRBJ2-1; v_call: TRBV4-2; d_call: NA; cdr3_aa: CASSQVGPVAYNEQFF; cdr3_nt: TGTGCTAGCAGCCAAGTGGGCCCGGTGGCCTACAATGAGCAGTTCTTC
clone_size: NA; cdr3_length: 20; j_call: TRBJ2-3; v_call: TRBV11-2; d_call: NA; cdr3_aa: CASSPDDPVQIGRNTDTQYF; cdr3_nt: TGTGCCAGCAGCCCCGATGACCCCGTGCAGATAGGGAGAAACACAGATACGCAGTATTTT
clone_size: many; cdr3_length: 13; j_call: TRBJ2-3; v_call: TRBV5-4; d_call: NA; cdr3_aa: CASSADSSDTQYF; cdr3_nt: TGTGCCAGCAGCGCGGACTCCTCAGATACGCAGTATTTT
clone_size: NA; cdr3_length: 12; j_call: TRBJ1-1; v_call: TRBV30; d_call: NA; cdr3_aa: CAWNCGALEAFF; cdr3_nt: TGTGCCTGGAACTGCGGTGCACTTGAAGCGTTCTTT
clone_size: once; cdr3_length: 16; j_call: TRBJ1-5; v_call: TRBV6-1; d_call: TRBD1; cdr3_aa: CANSVVAGGDNQPRHF; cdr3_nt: TGTGCCAACAGTGTCGTCGCAGGGGGGGATAATCAGCCCCGGCATTTT
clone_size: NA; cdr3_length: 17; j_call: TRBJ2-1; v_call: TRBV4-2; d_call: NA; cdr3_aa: CASSQGPSGRDHNEQFF; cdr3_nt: TGTGCCAGCAGCCAAGGTCCGAGCGGTAGGGACCACAATGAGCAGTTCTTC
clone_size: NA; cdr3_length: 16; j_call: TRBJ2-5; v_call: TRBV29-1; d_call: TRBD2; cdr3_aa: CSVTPGASGSEEIQYF; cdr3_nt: TGCAGCGTGACGCCAGGGGCTAGCGGGAGTGAAGAGATCCAGTACTTC
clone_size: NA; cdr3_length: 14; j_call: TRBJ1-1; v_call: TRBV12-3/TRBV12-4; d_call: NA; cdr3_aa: CASSLGRSNIEAFF; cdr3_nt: TGTGCCAGCAGTTTAGGACGGTCGAACATTGAGGCTTTCTTT
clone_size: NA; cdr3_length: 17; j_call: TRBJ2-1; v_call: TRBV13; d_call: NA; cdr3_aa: CASSLGGGRRSYNDQFF; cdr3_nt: TGTGCCAGCAGTTTAGGTGGAGGCAGAAGGTCCTACAATGATCAGTTCTTC
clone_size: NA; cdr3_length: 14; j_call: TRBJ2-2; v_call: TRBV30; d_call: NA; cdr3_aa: CAWVGQALTGELFF; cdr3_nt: TGTGCCTGGGTTGGACAAGCCCTCACCGGGGAGCTGTTTTTT
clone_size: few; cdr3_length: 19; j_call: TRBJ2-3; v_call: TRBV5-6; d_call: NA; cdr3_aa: CTSSLAGSVRDASTDTQYF; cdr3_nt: TGTACCAGCAGTTTGGCCGGATCTGTAAGGGACGCCAGCACAGATACGCAGTATTTT
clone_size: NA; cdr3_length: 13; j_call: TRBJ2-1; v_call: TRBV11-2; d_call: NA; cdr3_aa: CANSESSRAQQFF; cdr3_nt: TGTGCCAACAGCGAGTCCTCAAGGGCGCAGCAGTTCTTC
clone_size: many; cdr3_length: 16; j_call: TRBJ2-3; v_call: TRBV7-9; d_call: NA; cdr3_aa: CASSPQGRGNTDTQYF; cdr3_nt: TGTGCCAGCAGTCCGCAGGGGAGGGGTAACACAGATACGCAGTATTTT
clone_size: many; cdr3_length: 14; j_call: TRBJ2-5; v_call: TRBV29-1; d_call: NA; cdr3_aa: CSVDIGGPAETQYF; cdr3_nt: TGCAGCGTTGACATCGGGGGGCCGGCAGAGACCCAGTACTTC
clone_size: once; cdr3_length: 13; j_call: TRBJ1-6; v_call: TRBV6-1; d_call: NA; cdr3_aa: CASRTADNTPLYF; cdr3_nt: TGTGCCAGCAGGACCGCCGATAATACACCCCTCTACTTT
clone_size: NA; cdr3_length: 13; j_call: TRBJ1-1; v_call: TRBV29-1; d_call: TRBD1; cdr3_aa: CSVTNRGHTEASF; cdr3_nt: TGCAGCGTAACGAACAGGGGGCACACTGAAGCTTCCTTT
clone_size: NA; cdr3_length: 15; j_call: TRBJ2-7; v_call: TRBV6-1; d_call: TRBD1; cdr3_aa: CASRESGTASYEQYF; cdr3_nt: TGTGCCAGTCGTGAGTCCGGGACAGCGTCCTACGAGCAGTACTTC
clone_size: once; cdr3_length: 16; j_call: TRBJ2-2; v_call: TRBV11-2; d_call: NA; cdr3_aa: CAISLVALAVTGELFF; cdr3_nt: TGTGCCATCAGCTTAGTGGCGCTAGCAGTAACCGGGGAGCTGTTTTTT
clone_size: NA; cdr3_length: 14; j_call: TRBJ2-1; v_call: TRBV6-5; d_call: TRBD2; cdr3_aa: CASSHAGTSREQFF; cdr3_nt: TGTGCCAGCAGTCACGCCGGGACTAGCAGGGAGCAGTTCTTC
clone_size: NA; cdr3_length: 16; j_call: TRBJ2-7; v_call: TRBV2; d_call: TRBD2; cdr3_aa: CASRVTSGRAQGEQYF; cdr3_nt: TGTGCCAGCAGAGTCACTAGCGGGAGGGCCCAGGGCGAGCAGTACTTC
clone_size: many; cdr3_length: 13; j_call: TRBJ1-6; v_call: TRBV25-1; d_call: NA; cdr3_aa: CASSEHGGSPLHF; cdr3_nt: TGTGCCAGCAGTGAACACGGGGGTTCACCCCTCCACTTT
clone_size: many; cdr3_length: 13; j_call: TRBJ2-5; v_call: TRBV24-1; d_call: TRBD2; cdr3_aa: CATERAGEETQYF; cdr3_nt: TGTGCCACCGAACGTGCGGGAGAAGAGACCCAGTACTTC
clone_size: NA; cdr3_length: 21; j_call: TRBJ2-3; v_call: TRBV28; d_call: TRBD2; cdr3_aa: CASSSNWGLTGGLGGTDTQYF; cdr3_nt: TGTGCCAGCAGTTCCAATTGGGGTCTCACGGGAGGGCTTGGGGGCACAGATACGCAGTATTTT
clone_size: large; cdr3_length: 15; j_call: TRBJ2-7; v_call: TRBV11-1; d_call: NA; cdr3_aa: CASSFDGQFSYEQYF; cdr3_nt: TGTGCCAGCAGCTTCGACGGACAGTTCTCCTACGAGCAGTACTTC
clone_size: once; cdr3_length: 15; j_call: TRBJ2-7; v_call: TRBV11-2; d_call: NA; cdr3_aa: CASSLENSSSYERYF; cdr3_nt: TGTGCCAGCAGCTTAGAGAACTCCAGCTCTTACGAGCGGTACTTC
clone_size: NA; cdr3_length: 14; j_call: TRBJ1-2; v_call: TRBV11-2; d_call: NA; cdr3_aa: CAIRKRDTSYGYTF; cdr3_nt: TGTGCCATCAGAAAGAGGGACACCAGCTATGGCTACACCTTC
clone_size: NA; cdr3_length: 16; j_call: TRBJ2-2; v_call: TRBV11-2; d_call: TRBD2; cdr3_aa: CTSSFTGGVGTRELFF; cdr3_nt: TGTACCAGCAGCTTCACGGGGGGGGTAGGGACCAGGGAGTTGTTTTTT
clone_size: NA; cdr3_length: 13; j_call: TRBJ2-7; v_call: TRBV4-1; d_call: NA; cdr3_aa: CASIQFGANEQYF; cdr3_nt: TGTGCCAGCATCCAATTCGGAGCTAACGAGCAGTACTTC
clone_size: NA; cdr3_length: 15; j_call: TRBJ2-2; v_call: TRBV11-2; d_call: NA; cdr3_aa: CASSLLRADTGDLFF; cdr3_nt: TGTGCCAGTAGCTTACTCAGGGCGGACACCGGGGATCTGTTTTTT
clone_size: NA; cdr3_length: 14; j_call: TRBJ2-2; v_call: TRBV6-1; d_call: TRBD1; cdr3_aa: CANITTGEFGELFF; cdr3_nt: TGTGCCAACATTACTACAGGGGAATTCGGGGAGTTGTTTTTT
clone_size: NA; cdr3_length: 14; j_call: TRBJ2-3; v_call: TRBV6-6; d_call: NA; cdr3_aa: CVSGGDGSNQPQYF; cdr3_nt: TGTGTCAGCGGTGGGGACGGTAGCAATCAGCCCCAGTATTTT
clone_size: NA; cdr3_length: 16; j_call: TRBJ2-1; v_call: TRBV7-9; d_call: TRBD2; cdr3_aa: CASRPSSGPAYNKQFF; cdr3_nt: TGTGCCAGCAGACCATCTAGCGGGCCCGCCTACAATAAGCAGTTCTTC
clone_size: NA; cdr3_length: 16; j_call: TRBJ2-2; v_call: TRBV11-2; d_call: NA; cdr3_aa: CASSSKHSSNTGELFF; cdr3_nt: TGTGCCAGCAGCTCCAAACATTCTTCGAACACCGGGGAGCTGTTTTTT
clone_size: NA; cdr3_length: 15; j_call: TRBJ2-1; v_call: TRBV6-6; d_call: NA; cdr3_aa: CASSYMISITSEQFF; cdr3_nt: TGTGCCAGCAGTTACATGATTAGCATTACTAGTGAACAGTTCTTC
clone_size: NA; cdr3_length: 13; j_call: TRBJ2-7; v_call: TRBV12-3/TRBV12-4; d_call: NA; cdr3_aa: CASEARGAREQYF; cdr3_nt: TGTGCCAGTGAGGCCCGGGGGGCTCGTGAGCAGTACTTC
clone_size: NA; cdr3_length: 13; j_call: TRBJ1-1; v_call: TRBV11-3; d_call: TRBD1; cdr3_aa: CANSLAGGTDAFF; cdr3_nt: TGTGCCAACAGCTTAGCAGGGGGGACTGATGCTTTCTTC